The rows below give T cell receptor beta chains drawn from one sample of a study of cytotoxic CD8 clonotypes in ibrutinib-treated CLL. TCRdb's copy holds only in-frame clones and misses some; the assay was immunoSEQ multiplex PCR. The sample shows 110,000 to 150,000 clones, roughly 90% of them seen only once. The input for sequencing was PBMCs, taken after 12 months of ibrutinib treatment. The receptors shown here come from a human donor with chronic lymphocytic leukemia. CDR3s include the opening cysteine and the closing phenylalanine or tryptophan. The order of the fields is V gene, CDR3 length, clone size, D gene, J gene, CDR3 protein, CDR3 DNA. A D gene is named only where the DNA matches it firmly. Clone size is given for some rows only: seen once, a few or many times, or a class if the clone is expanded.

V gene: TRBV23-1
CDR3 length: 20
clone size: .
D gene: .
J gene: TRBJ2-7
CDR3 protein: CASSQPPGTGSLAGASAQYF
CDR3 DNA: TGCGCCAGCAGTCAGCCCCCCGGGACAGGGAGTCTAGCGGGTGCGTCGGCGCAGTACTTC

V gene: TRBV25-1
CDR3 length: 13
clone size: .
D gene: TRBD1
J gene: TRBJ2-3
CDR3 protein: CASSTGIVDTQYF
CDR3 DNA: TGTGCCAGCTCGACAGGGATTGTGGATACGCAGTATTTT

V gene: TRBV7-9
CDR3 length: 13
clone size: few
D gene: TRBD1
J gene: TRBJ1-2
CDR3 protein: CASSLDRAGGYTF
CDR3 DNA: TGTGCCAGCAGCCTCGACAGGGCCGGTGGCTACACCTTC

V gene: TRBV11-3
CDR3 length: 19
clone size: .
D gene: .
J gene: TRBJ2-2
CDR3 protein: CASSFLVGPTETNTGELFF
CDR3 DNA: TGTGCCAGCAGCTTCCTAGTGGGACCGACGGAGACGAACACCGGGGAGCTGTTTTTT

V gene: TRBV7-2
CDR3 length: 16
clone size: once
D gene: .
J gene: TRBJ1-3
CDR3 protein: CASSLALGAAGNTIYF
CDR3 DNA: TGTGCCAGCAGCTTAGCGCTGGGGGCAGCCGGAAACACCATATATTTT

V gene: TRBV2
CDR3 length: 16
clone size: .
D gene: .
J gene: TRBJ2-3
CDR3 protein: CASSVTGHSRTDTQYF
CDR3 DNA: TGTGCCAGCAGTGTAACAGGCCACTCTCGCACAGATACGCAGTATTTT

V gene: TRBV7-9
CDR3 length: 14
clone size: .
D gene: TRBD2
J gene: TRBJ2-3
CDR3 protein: CASSFSGSTDTQYF
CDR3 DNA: TGTGCCAGCAGCTTTAGCGGGAGCACAGATACGCAGTATTTT

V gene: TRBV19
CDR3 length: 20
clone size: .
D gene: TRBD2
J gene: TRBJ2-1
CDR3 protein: CASSSPRGLAGVSTYNEQFF
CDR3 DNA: TGTGCCAGTAGTTCCCCACGTGGACTAGCGGGAGTATCAACTTACAATGAGCAGTTCTTC

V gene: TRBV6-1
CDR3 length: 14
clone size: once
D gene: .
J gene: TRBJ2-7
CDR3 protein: CASSDYDRTYEQYF
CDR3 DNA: TGTGCCAGCAGTGATTATGACAGAACCTACGAGCAGTACTTC

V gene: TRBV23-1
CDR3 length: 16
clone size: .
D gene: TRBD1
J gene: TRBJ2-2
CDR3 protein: CASSPRADRDTGELFF
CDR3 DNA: TGCGCCAGCAGTCCCAGGGCGGACAGGGACACCGGGGAGCTGTTTTTT

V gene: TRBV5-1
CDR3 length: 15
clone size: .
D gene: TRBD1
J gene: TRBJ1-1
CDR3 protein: CASSLTGDLNTEAFF
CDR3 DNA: TGCGCCAGCAGCTTGACAGGGGACTTGAACACTGAAGCTTTCTTT

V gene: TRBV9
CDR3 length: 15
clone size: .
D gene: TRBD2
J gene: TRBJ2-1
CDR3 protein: CASSLPRTSGDEQFF
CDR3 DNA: TGTGCCAGCAGCCTACCTAGGACTAGCGGCGATGAGCAGTTCTTC

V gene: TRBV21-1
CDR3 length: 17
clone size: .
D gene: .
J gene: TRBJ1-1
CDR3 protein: CASSSGGEGIRGTEAFF
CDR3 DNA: TGTGCCAGCAGCTCAGGCGGGGAGGGCATAAGGGGGACTGAAGCTTTCTTT

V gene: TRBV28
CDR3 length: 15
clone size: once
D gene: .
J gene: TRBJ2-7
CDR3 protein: CASSVLHSLAYEQYF
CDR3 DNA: TGTGCCAGCAGTGTTTTACACTCCTTAGCCTACGAGCAGTACTTC

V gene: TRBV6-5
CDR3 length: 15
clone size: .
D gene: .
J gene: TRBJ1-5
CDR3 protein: CASSTSHRTTQPQHF
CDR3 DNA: TGTGCCAGCAGCACTTCTCACCGGACAACCCAGCCCCAGCATTTT

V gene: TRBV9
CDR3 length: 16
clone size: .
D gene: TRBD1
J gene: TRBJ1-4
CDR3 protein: CASSDPTGGAGEKLFF
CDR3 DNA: TGTGCCAGCAGCGACCCTACAGGGGGCGCGGGGGAAAAACTGTTTTTT

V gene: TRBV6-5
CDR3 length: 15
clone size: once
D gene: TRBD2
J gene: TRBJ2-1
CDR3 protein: CASSSLAGSYNEQFF
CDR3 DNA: TGTGCCAGCAGCTCACTAGCGGGCTCCTACAATGAGCAGTTCTTC

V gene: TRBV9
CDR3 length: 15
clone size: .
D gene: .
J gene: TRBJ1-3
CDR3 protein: CASSVHGDSGNTIYF
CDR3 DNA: TGTGCCAGCAGCGTACACGGTGACTCTGGAAACACCATATATTTT

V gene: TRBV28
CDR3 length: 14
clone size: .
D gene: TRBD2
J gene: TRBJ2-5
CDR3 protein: CASSFREGGETQYF
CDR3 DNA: TGTGCCAGCAGTTTTAGGGAGGGCGGGGAGACCCAGTACTTC

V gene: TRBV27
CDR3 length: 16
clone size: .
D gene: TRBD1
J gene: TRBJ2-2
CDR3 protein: CASSFLGQGGTGELFF
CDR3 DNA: TGTGCCAGCAGTTTTTTAGGACAGGGAGGCACCGGGGAGCTGTTTTTT

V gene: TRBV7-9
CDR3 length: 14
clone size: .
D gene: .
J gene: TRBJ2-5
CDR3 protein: CASSQEGWWETQYF
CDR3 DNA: TGTGCCAGCAGCCAAGAAGGATGGTGGGAGACCCAGTACTTC

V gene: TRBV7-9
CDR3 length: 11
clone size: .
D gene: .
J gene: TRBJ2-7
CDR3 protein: CASSSTYEQYF
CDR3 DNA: TGTGCCAGCAGCTCCACCTACGAGCAGTACTTC

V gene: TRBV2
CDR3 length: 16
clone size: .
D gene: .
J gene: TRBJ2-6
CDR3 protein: CASRAAGSSGANVLTF
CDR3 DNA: TGTGCCAGCAGGGCAGCGGGCAGCTCTGGGGCCAACGTCCTGACTTTC

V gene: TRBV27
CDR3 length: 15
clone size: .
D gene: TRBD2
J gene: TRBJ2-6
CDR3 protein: CASSLGGAGANVLTF
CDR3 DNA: TGTGCCAGCAGCCTCGGGGGGGCTGGGGCCAACGTCCTGACTTTC

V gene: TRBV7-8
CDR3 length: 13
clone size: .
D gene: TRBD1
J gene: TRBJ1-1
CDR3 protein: CASRQGISTEAFF
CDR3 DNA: TGTGCCAGCAGACAGGGGATTAGCACTGAAGCTTTCTTT

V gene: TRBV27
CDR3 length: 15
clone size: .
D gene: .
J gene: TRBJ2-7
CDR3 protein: CASSFRQATSSEQYF
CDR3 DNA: TGTGCCAGCAGTTTCAGACAGGCGACCTCTTCCGAGCAGTACTTC

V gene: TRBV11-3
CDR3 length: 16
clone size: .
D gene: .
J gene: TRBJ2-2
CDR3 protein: CASSSLRADNTGELFF
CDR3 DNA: TGTGCCAGCAGCTCTCTCCGGGCGGATAACACCGGGGAGCTGTTTTTT

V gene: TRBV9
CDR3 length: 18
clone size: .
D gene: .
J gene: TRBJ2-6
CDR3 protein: CASSETGGAGSGANVLTF
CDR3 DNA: TGTGCCAGCAGCGAGACTGGGGGCGCGGGCTCTGGGGCCAACGTCCTGACTTTC

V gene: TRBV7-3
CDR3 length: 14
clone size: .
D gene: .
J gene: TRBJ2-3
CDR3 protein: CASSPNGQRDTQYF
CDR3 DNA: TGTGCCAGCAGCCCTAATGGACAGAGAGATACGCAGTATTTT

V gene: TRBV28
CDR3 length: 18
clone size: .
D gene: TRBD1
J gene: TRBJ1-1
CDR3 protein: CASSLTDPWGQGNTEAFF
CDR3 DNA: TGTGCCAGCAGTTTGACTGACCCATGGGGACAGGGGAACACTGAAGCTTTCTTT

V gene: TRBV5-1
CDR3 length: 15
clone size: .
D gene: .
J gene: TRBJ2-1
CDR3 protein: CASIQGDRQHNEQFF
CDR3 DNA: TGCGCCAGCATCCAAGGGGACCGACAGCACAATGAGCAGTTCTTC

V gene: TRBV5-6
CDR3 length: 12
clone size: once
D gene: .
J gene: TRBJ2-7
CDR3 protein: CASSLAPAEQYF
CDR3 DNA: TGTGCCAGCAGCTTGGCCCCGGCAGAGCAGTACTTC

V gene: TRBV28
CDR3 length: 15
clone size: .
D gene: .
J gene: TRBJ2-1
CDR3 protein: CASSFWRITNNEQFF
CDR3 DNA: TGTGCCAGCAGTTTCTGGCGAATAACAAACAATGAGCAGTTCTTC

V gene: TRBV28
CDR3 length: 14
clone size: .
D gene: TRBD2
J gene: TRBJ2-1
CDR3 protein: CASSSPGLGGEQFF
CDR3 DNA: TGTGCCAGCAGCTCTCCGGGACTAGGCGGTGAGCAGTTCTTC

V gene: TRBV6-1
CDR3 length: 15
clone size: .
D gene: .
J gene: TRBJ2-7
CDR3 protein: CASSEFRTQSYEQYF
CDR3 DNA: TGTGCCAGCAGTGAATTCAGGACACAAAGCTACGAGCAGTACTTC

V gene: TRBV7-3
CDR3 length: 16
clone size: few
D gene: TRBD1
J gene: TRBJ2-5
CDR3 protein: CASSPGGLTGEETQYF
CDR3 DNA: TGTGCCAGCAGCCCAGGGGGCTTGACGGGAGAAGAGACCCAGTACTTC

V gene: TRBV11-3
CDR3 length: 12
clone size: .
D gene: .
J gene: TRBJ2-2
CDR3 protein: CASSPNAGELFF
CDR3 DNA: TGTGCCAGCAGCCCTAACGCCGGGGAGCTGTTTTTT

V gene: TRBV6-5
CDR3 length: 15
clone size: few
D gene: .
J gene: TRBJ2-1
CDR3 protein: CASSYSGNSYNEQFF
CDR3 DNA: TGTGCCAGCAGTTACTCGGGGAACTCCTACAATGAGCAGTTCTTC

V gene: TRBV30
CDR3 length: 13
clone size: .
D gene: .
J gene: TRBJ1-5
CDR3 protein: CAWSTGRGKPQHF
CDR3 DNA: TGTGCCTGGAGCACGGGGCGGGGAAAGCCCCAGCATTTT

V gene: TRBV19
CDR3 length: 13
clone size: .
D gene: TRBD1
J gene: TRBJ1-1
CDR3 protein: CASTGTANTEAFF
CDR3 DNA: TGTGCCAGTACCGGGACAGCGAACACTGAAGCTTTCTTT

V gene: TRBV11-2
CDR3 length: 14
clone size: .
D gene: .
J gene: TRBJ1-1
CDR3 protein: CASSTQDMFTEAFF
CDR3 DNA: TGTGCCAGCAGCACACAGGACATGTTCACTGAAGCTTTCTTT

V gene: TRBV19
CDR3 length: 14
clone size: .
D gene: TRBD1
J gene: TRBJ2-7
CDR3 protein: CASSIGQGSYEQYF
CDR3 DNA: TGTGCCAGTAGTATAGGACAGGGCTCCTACGAGCAGTACTTC

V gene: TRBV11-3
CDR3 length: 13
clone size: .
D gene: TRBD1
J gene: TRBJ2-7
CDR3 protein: CASSRDRFAEQYF
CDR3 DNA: TGTGCCAGCAGCAGGGACAGGTTCGCCGAGCAGTACTTC

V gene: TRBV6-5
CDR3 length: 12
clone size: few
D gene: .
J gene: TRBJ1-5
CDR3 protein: CASSATTWPQHF
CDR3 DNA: TGTGCCAGCAGCGCCACCACATGGCCCCAGCATTTT

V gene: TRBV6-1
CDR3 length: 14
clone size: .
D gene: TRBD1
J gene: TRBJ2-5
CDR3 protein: CASSYTGGQETQYF
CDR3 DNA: TGTGCCAGCAGTTATACAGGGGGGCAAGAGACCCAGTACTTC

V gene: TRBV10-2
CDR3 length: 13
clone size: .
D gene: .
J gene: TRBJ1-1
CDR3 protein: CASSVGGRTEAFF
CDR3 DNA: TGCGCCAGCAGTGTCGGCGGGAGGACTGAAGCTTTCTTT

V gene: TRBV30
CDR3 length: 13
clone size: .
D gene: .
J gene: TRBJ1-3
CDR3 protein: CAWYRAGGNTIYF
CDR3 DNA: TGTGCCTGGTACAGGGCAGGGGGAAACACCATATATTTT